This T cell receptor (beta chain) is from a study of PD-1 blockade in classical Hodgkin lymphoma. Looking at the study overall: Patients were treated with nivolumab at 3 mg/kg, and this was given intravenously every 2 weeks. Overall study findings and caveats: Unlike CD8+ TCR diversity, which did not rise significantly by C4D1, CD4+ TCR diversity did. Newly diagnosed patients were reported to exhibit reduced baseline TCR diversity relative to healthy donors.

As to this clone: Its antigen is currently unknown.

Produced via immunoSEQ multiplex PCR; TCRdb's table is partial and in-frame only. The sample holds around 28,000 clones, 70% to 90% seen once. Germline lookup yields CDR1 SGHTA and CDR2 FQGNSA. V was shortened by 2 bases and J by 1 base, with 8 bases between the two germline ends. This CDR3 has 14 amino acids. Exposure to brentuximab vedotin varied, and each patient had relapsed following autologous stem cell transplantation. The sequence was obtained from a human donor with classical Hodgkin lymphoma. This rearrangement joins TRBV7-2 to TRBJ1-2; D gene unclear. Sequencing used peripheral blood mononuclear cells (PBMCs), obtained before the second cycle of nivolumab. The CDR3 bases are TGTGCCAGCAGCTTAAACGGACTTAACTATGGCTACACCTTC. It yields the protein CASSLNGLNYGYTF. Based on the CDR3 plus reference TRBV7-2 and TRBJ1-2, the full variable domain is GAGVSQSPSNKVTEKGKDVELRCDPISGHTALYWYRQSLGQGLEFLIYFQGNSAPDKSGLPSDRFSAERTGGSVSTLTIQRTQQEDSAVYLCASSLNGLNYGYTFGSGTRLTVV.